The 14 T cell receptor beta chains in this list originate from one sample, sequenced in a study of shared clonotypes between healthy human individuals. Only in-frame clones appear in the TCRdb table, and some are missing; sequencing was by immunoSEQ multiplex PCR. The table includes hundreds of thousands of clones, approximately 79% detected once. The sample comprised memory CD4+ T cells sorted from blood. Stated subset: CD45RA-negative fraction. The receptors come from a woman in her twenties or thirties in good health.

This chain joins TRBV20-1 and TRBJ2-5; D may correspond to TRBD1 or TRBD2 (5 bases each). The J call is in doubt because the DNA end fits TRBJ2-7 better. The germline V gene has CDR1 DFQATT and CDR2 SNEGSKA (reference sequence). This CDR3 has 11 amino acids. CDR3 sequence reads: CSAMGAYEQYF. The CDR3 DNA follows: TGCAGTGCTATGGGGGCCTACGAGCAGTACTTC.

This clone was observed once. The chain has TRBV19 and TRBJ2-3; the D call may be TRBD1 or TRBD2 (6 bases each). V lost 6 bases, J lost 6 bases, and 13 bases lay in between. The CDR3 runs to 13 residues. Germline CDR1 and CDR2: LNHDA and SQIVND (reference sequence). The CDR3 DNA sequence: TGTGCCAGTAGCAGGCAAGGGGGGGATACGCAGTATTTT. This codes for CASSRQGGDTQYF. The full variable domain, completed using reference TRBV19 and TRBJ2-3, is DGGITQSPKYLFRKEGQNVTLSCEQNLNHDAMYWYRQDPGQGLRLIYYSQIVNDFQKGDIAEGYSVSREKKESFPLTVTSAQKNPTAFYLCASSRQGGDTQYFGPGTRLTVL.

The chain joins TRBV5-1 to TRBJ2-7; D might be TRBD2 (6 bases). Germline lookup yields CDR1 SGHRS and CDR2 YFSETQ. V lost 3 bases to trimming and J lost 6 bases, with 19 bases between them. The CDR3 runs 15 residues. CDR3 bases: TGCGCCAGCAGCTGGGACTCCTCCCGAGGAGGCGAGCAGTACTTC. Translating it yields CASSWDSSRGGEQYF.

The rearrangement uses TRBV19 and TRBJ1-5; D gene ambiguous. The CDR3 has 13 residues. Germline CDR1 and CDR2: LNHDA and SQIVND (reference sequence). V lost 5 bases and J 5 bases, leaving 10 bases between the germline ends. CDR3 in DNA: TGTGCCAGTAGTCATCAGGCGGATCAGCCCCAGCATTTT. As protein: CASSHQADQPQHF.

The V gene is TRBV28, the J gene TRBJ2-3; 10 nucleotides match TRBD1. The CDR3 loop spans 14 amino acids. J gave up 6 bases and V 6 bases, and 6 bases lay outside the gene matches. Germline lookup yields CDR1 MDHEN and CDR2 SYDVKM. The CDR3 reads CASSRQGAPDTQYF. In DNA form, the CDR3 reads TGTGCCAGCAGCCGACAGGGGGCCCCTGATACGCAGTATTTT.

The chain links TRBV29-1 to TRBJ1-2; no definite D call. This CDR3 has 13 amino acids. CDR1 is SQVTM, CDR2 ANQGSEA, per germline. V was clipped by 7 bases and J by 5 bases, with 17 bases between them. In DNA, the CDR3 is TGCAGCGCTTCCACTTTTTCCGAATATGGCTACACCTTC. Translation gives CSASTFSEYGYTF. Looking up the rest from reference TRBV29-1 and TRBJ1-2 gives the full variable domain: SAVISQKPSRDICQRGTSLTIQCQVDSQVTMMFWYRQQPGQSLTLIATANQGSEATYESGFVIDKFPISRPNLTFSTLTVSNMSPEDSSIYLCSASTFSEYGYTFGSGTRLTVV.

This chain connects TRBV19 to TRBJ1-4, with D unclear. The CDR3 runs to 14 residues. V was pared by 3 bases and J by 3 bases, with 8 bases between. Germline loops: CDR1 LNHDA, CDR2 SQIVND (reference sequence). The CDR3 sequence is CASSIWGANEKLFF. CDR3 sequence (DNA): TGTGCCAGTAGTATCTGGGGTGCTAATGAAAAACTGTTTTTT.

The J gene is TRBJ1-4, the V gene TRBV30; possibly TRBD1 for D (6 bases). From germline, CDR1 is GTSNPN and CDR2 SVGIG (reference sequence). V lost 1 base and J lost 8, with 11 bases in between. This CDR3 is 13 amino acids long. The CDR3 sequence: CAWSGGQAEKLFF. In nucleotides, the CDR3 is TGTGCCTGGAGTGGGGGGCAAGCCGAAAAACTGTTTTTT.

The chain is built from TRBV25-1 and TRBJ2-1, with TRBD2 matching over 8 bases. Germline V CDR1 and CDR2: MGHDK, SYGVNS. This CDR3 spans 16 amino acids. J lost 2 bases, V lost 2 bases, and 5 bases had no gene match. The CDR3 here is CASSEGSGITYNEQFF. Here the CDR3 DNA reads TGTGCCAGCAGTGAAGGTAGCGGGATTACCTACAATGAGCAGTTCTTC.

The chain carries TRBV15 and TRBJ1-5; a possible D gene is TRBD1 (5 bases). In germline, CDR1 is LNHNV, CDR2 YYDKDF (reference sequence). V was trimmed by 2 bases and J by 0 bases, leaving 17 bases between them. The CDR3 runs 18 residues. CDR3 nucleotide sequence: TGTGCCACCAGCAGACCGGTGGGGCACCTTTATAGCAATCAGCCCCAGCATTTT. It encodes CATSRPVGHLYSNQPQHF.

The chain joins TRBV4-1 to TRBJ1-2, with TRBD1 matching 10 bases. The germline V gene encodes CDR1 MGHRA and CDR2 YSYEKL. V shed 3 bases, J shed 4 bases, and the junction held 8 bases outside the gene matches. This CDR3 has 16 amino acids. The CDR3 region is CASSQAVDRGGYGYTF. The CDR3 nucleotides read TGCGCCAGCAGCCAGGCTGTGGACAGGGGGGGCTATGGCTACACCTTC.

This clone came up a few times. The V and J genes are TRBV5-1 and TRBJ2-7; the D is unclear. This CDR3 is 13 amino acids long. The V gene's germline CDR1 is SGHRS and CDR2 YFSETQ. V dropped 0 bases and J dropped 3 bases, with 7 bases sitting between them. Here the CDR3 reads CASSLDIVYEQYF. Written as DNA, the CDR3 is TGCGCCAGCAGCTTGGATATCGTCTACGAGCAGTACTTC.

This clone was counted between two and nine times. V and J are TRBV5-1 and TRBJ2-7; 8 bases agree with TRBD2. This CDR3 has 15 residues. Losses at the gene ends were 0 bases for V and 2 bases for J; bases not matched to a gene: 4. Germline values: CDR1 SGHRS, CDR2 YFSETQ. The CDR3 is CASSLGSGTTYEQYF. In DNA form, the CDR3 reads TGCGCCAGCAGCTTGGGTAGCGGGACGACCTACGAGCAGTACTTC.

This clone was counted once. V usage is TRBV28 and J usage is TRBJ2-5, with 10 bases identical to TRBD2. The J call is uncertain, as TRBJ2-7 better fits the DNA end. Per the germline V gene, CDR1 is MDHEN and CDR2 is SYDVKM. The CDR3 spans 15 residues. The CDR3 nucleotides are TGTGCCAGCAGTTTAAGTCTAGCGGGAGTGTACGAGCAGTACTTC. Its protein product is CASSLSLAGVYEQYF.